This T cell receptor (beta chain) was identified in a study of blood T cell repertoires in COVID-19. Across the study: T cells, B-cell-depleted T cells, or PBMCs supplied cDNA or gDNA.

Profiled with immunoSEQ multiplex PCR; TCRdb holds only in-frame clones, not every one. The repertoire holds approximately 61,000 clones, with around 77% as singletons. V was cut by 4 bases and J by 5 bases, with 27 bases left in between. The length of the CDR3 is 18 residues. The germline V gene has CDR1 SGHRS and CDR2 YFSETQ. Sequenced: peripheral blood. J is TRBJ2-5 and V is TRBV5-1; TRBD2 might be the D (6 bases). This receptor was obtained from a man at least 80 years old with active or convalescent COVID-19. The CDR3 loop is CASSPEGPFSGLRETQYF. As DNA, the CDR3 is TGCGCCAGCAGCCCGGAAGGACCTTTCAGCGGGCTGAGGGAGACCCAGTACTTC. Complete variable domain (other parts from reference TRBV5-1 and TRBJ2-5): KAGVTQTPRYLIKTRGQQVTLSCSPISGHRSVSWYQQTPGQGLQFLFEYFSETQRNKGNFPGRFSGRQFSNSRSEMNVSTLELGDSALYLCASSPEGPFSGLRETQYFGPGTRLLVL.